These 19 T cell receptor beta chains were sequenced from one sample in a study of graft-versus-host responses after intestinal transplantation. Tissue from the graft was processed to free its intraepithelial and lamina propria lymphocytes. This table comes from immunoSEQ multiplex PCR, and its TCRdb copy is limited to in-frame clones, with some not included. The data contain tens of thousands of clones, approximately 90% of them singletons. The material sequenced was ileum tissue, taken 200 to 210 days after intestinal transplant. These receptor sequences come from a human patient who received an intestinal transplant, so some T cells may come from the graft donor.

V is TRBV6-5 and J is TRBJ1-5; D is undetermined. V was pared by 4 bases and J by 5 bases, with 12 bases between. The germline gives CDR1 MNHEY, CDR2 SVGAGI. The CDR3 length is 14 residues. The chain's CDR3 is CASSSGEAHQPQHF. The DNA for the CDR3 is TGTGCCAGCAGTTCCGGGGAGGCTCATCAGCCCCAGCATTTT.

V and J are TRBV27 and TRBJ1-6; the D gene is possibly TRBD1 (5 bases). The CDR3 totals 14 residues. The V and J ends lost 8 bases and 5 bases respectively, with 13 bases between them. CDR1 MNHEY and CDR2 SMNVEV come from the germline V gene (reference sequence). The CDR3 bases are TGTGCCAGCGCCCCAGGGATCAATAATTCACCCCTCCACTTT. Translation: CASAPGINNSPLHF.

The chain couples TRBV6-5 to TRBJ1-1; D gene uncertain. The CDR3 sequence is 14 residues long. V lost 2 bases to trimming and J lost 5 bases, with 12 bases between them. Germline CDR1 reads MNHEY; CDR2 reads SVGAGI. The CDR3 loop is CASSYVAQGTEAFF. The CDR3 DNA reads TGTGCCAGCAGTTACGTGGCCCAAGGGACTGAAGCTTTCTTT.

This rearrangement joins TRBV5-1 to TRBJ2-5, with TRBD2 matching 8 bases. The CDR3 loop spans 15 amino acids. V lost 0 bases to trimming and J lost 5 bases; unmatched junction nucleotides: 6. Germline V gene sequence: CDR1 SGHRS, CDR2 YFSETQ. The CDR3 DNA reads TGCGCCAGCAGCTTGGAAAGCGGGAGATTCGAGACCCAGTACTTC. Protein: CASSLESGRFETQYF.

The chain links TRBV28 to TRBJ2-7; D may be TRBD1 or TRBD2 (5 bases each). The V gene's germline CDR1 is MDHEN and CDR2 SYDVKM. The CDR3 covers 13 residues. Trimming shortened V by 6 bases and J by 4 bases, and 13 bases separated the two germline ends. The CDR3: CASRLGTGYEQYF. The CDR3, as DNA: TGTGCCAGCAGGTTGGGGACGGGTTACGAGCAGTACTTC.

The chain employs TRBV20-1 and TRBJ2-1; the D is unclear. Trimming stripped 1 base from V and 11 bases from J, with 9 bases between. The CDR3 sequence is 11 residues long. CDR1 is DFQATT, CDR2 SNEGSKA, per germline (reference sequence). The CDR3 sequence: CSARAWSQQFF. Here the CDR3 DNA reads TGCAGTGCTAGAGCTTGGTCCCAGCAGTTCTTC.

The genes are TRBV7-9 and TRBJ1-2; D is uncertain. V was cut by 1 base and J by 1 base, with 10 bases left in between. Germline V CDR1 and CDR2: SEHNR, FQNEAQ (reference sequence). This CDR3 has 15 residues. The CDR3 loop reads CASSLVLEINYGYTF. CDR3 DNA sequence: TGTGCCAGCAGCTTAGTTTTGGAGATTAACTATGGCTACACCTTC. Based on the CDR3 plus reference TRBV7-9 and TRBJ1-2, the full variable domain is DTGVSQNPRHKITKRGQNVTFRCDPISEHNRLYWYRQTLGQGPEFLTYFQNEAQLEKSRLLSDRFSAERPKGSFSTLEIQRTEQGDSAMYLCASSLVLEINYGYTFGSGTRLTVV.

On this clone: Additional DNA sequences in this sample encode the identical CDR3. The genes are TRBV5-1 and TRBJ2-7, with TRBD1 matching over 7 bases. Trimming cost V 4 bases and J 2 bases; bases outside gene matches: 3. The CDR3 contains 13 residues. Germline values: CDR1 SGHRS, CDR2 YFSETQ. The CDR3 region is CASSPTGPYEQYF. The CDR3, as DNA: TGCGCCAGCAGCCCGACAGGGCCCTACGAGCAGTACTTC.

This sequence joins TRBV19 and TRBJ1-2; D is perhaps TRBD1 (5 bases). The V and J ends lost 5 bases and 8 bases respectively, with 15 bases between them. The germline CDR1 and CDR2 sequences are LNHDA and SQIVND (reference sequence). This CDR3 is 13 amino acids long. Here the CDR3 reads CASSPRQPLGYTF. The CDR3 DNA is TGTGCCAGTAGTCCCCGACAGCCCCTCGGCTACACCTTC.

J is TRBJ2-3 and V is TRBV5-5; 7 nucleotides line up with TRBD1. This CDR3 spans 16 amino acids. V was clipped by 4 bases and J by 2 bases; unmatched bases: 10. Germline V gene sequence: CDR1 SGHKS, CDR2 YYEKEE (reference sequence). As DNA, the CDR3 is TGTGCCAGCAGCCCCAGGGGGTCAGACCCCACAGATACGCAGTATTTT. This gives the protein CASSPRGSDPTDTQYF.

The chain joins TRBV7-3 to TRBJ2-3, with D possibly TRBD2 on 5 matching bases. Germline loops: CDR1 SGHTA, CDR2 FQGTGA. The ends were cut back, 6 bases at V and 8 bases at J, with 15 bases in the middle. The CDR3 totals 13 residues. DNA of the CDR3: TGTGCCAGCAGTAGCCCGGGGTCCGGTACGCAGTATTTT. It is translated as CASSSPGSGTQYF. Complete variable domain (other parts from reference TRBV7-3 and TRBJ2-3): GAGVSQTPSNKVTEKGKYVELRCDPISGHTALYWYRQSLGQGPEFLIYFQGTGAADDSGLPNDRFFAVRPEGSVSTLKIQRTERGDSAVYLCASSSPGSGTQYFGPGTRLTVL.

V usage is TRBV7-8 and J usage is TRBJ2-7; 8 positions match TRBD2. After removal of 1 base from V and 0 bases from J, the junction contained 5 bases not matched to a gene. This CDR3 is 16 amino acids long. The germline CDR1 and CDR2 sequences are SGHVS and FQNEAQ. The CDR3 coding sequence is TGTGCCAGCAGCTTAGTGGGTAGCGGGACCTCCTACGAGCAGTACTTC. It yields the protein CASSLVGSGTSYEQYF.

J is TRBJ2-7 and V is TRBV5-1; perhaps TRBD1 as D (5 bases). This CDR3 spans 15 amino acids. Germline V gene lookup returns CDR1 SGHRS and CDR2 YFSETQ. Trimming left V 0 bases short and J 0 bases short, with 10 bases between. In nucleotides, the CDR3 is TGCGCCAGCAGCTTGGTGCCAGACAGCTCCTACGAGCAGTACTTC. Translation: CASSLVPDSSYEQYF.

CDR3 bases: TGCGCCAGCAGCTTGGATGGCGGGGACGGCACAGATACGCAGTATTTT. It is translated as CASSLDGGDGTDTQYF. The genes are TRBV5-1 and TRBJ2-3; TRBD2 might be the D (6 bases). This CDR3 has 16 amino acids. CDR1 is SGHRS, CDR2 YFSETQ, per germline. Between the trimmed V and J ends, which lost 0 bases and 1 base, there was a span of 12 bases.

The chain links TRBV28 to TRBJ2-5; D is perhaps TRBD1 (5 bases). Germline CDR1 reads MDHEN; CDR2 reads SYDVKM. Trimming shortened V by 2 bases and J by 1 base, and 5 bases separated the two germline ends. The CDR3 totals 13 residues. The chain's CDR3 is CASSLQGQETQYF. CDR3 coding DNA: TGTGCCAGCAGTTTACAGGGCCAAGAGACCCAGTACTTC.

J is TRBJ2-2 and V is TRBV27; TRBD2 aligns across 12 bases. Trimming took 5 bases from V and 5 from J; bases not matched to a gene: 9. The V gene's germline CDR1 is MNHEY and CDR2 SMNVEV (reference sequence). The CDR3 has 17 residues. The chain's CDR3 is CASSPPGLAGGTGELFF. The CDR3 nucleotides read TGTGCCAGCAGTCCCCCAGGGCTAGCGGGAGGGACCGGGGAGCTGTTTTTT.

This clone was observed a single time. This chain's CDR3 is CASSQDLVGGELFF. Written as DNA, the CDR3 is TGTGCCAGCAGCCAAGATCTGGTTGGCGGGGAGCTGTTTTTT. This rearrangement joins TRBV4-2 to TRBJ2-2, with unresolved D. Deletions cut 0 bases from V and 7 bases from J, with 9 bases between. Germline lookup yields CDR1 LGHNA and CDR2 YNFKEQ. The CDR3 has 14 amino acids.

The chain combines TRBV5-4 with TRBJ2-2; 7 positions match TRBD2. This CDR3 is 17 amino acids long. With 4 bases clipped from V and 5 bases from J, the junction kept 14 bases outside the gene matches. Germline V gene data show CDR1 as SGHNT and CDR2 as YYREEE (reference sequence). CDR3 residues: CASSPFFAGGGTGELFF. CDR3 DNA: TGTGCCAGCAGCCCTTTCTTCGCGGGCGGGGGAACCGGGGAGCTGTTTTTT.

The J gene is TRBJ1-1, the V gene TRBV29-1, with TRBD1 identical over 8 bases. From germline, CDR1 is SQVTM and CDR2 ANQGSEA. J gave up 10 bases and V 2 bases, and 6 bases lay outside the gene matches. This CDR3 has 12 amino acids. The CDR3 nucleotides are TGCAGCGTTGAATATGGGACAGGCATAGCTTTCTTT. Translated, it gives CSVEYGTGIAFF.